Below, 7 T cell receptor beta chains from the same sample are listed, as sequenced in a study of cytomegalovirus exposure and HLA in healthy donors. With 60 Vbeta and 13 Jbeta primers, the PCR was carried out. The method was immunoSEQ multiplex PCR; TCRdb's version includes in-frame clones alone and lacks a portion of them. This table holds about 160,000 clones, roughly four fifths found once. The material sequenced was PBMCs. These receptors came from a woman in her 40s in good health and CMV-seronegative.

This clone was observed a single time. The CDR3 region is CASSSYAGASYEQYF. CDR3 in DNA: TGTGCCAGCAGTTCCTATGCAGGGGCCTCCTACGAGCAGTACTTC. The chain has TRBV6-5 and TRBJ2-7, with D possibly matching TRBD1 (6 bases). V was trimmed by 4 bases and J by 0 bases, leaving 13 bases between them. CDR3 size: 15 residues. Per the germline V gene, CDR1 is MNHEY and CDR2 is SVGAGI.

This chain joins TRBV5-4 and TRBJ2-1, with 9 positions matching TRBD2. Germline V CDR1 and CDR2: SGHNT, YYREEE (reference sequence). V lost 6 bases and J lost 8; bases outside the gene matches: 6. CDR3 length: 13 amino acids. The CDR3: CASMAGGYHEQFF. DNA for the CDR3: TGTGCCAGCATGGCGGGAGGGTATCATGAGCAGTTCTTC. Full variable domain (rest looked up from reference TRBV5-4 and TRBJ2-1): ETGVTQSPTHLIKTRGQQVTLRCSSQSGHNTVSWYQQALGQGPQFIFQYYREEENGRGNFPPRFSGLQFPNYSSELNVNALELDDSALYLCASMAGGYHEQFFGPGTRLTVL.

The genes are TRBV5-1 and TRBJ2-3; D may be TRBD2 (5 bases). CDR1 SGHRS and CDR2 YFSETQ come from the germline V gene. CDR3 length equals 13 residues. The V gene lost 0 bases and the J gene lost 8 bases, with 10 bases spanning the gap. The DNA for the CDR3 is TGCGCCAGCAGCTTGGGGGAGAGAGGTACGCAGTATTTT. The encoded protein is CASSLGERGTQYF.

The chain has TRBV19 and TRBJ1-3; 7 bases are a match to TRBD1. CDR3 length: 14 residues. Germline V gene sequence: CDR1 LNHDA, CDR2 SQIVND (reference sequence). After removal of 5 bases from V and 4 bases from J, the junction contained 5 bases not matched to a gene. The CDR3 loop reads CASSPGTEGNTIYF. CDR3 nucleotide sequence: TGTGCCAGTAGTCCCGGGACAGAAGGAAACACCATATATTTT.

CDR3 DNA: TGTGCCAGCAGCGCGGGGACAGGGAGTGAAAAACTGTTTTTT. This encodes CASSAGTGSEKLFF. The chain has TRBV9 and TRBJ1-4; TRBD1 aligns across 9 bases. Losses at the gene ends were 3 bases for V and 7 bases for J; bases not matched to a gene: 4. Germline V gives CDR1 SGDLS, CDR2 YYNGEE. CDR3 length: 14 amino acids.

This chain joins TRBV10-3 and TRBJ2-7; TRBD2 aligns across 7 bases. The CDR3 consists of 13 residues. Trimming took 3 bases from V and 6 from J; bases not matched to a gene: 5. The germline gives CDR1 ENHRY, CDR2 SYGVKD. The CDR3 nucleotides are TGTGCCATCAGTGACTTCCGGACTAGCGAGCAGTACTTC. Translation: CAISDFRTSEQYF.

The CDR3 is CASSSLAGNTGELFF. CDR3 DNA: TGTGCCAGCAGCTCCCTAGCGGGGAACACCGGGGAGCTGTTTTTT. The chain recombines TRBV7-3 with TRBJ2-2, with 8 bases lining up with TRBD2. The V segment lost 4 bases and the J segment 1 base; nucleotides outside the gene matches: 2. Germline values: CDR1 SGHTA, CDR2 FQGTGA. The CDR3 totals 15 residues.